This T cell receptor (beta chain) emerged from a study of CD8+ T cells in alopecia areata. A few counts support this clone. Trimming stripped 5 bases from V and 9 bases from J, with 13 bases between. In germline, CDR1 is SGHTA, CDR2 FQGNSA. The CDR3 runs to 12 residues. Sequencing relied on a cDNA template that was reverse transcribed from extracted RNA. The protocol was immunoSEQ multiplex PCR, while the TCRdb copy is restricted to in-frame clones and leaves out a portion. The data show 100,000 to 150,000 clones, around 50% seen once. The source of this sequence is a human donor with alopecia areata. The chain joins TRBV7-2 to TRBJ1-1; D remains ambiguous. The specimen was CD4+ T cells sorted from blood, collected at week 0. Written as DNA, the CDR3 is TGTGCCAGCAGCCCTTTGGAGGGTAAAGCTTTCTTT. Protein product: CASSPLEGKAFF.